This T cell receptor (beta chain) was observed in a study of blood T cell repertoires in COVID-19. Study context: Nucleic acid was either cDNA or gDNA, and it came from T cells, B-cell-depleted T cells, or PBMCs.

Authors' methods: Using reference gene primer amplification, nucleated cell counts were estimated. Here immunoSEQ multiplex PCR was the method, and the copy in TCRdb shows in-frame clones only, minus some. V and J calls plus clone size are reproduced from that table; the DNA served to infer D and trimming. The sample holds some 97,000 clones, 80% seen once. Germline V gene lookup returns CDR1 GTSNPN and CDR2 SVGIG (reference sequence). The CDR3 loop spans 15 amino acids. The V gene end was trimmed by 5 bases and the J gene end by 5 bases; junction bases not matched to a gene: 8. The gene calls are TRBV30 and TRBJ2-1, with 11 bases matching TRBD2. The receptor's source is a woman in her 70s with acute or convalescent COVID-19. Sequencing was done on a sample of peripheral blood. CDR3 sequence: CAWELRLAGNNEQFF. The CDR3 nucleotides read TGTGCCTGGGAACTCAGACTAGCGGGGAACAATGAGCAGTTCTTC.